The clone carrying this TCR beta chain has just one count. Treatment indicated: oral pan-JAK inhibitor, 5-10 mg twice daily. cDNA prepared by RNA extraction and subsequent reverse transcription served as the template for sequencing. Clones were sequenced by immunoSEQ multiplex PCR, and TCRdb holds only the in-frame ones, with some missing. The sample has fewer than 110,000 clones, 50% to 60% seen once. This entry belongs to a study of CD8+ T cells in alopecia areata. Study at large: In an open-label trial, patients got 5 to 10 mg tofacitinib twice daily.

The sample consisted of CD8+ T cells sorted from blood, taken at approximately week 55, from a patient treated with tofacitinib. This sequence was found in a human donor with alopecia areata.

CDR3 amino acids: CASSFLTGQANQETQYF. The CDR3 DNA is TGTGCCAGCAGTTTCCTAACTGGACAGGCGAACCAAGAGACCCAGTACTTC. The rearrangement joins TRBV28 to TRBJ2-5; TRBD1 matches 7 bases. The CDR3 contains 17 residues. V lost 3 bases to trimming and J lost 0 bases; unmatched junction nucleotides: 10. Germline V CDR1 and CDR2: MDHEN, SYDVKM.